This T cell receptor beta chain came from a study of blood T cell repertoires in COVID-19. Study-level information: Samples came from the United States, Italy and Spain, spanning acute and convalescent COVID-19. The analysed material was cDNA or gDNA that came from T cells, B-cell-depleted T cells, or PBMCs.

The CDR3 spans 14 residues. Germline V CDR1 and CDR2: MNHEY, SMNVEV (reference sequence). After removal of 6 bases from V and 4 bases from J, the junction contained 7 bases not matched to a gene. In the original analysis: Reference gene primer amplification yielded estimated nucleated cell counts. Assay: immunoSEQ multiplex PCR; the TCRdb copy retains only in-frame clones and omits some. For V, J and clone size, that table is used; D and trimming come from the DNA. The sample includes around 300,000 clones, roughly 90% of them seen just once. Specimen: peripheral blood. The rearrangement joins TRBV27 to TRBJ2-5; TRBD1 matches at 8 bases. This clonotype was sampled from a woman aged 40 to 49 who had recovered from COVID-19. CDR3 protein: CASRPGGNLETQYF. The CDR3 coding sequence is TGTGCCAGCAGACCAGGGGGCAATCTAGAGACCCAGTACTTC.